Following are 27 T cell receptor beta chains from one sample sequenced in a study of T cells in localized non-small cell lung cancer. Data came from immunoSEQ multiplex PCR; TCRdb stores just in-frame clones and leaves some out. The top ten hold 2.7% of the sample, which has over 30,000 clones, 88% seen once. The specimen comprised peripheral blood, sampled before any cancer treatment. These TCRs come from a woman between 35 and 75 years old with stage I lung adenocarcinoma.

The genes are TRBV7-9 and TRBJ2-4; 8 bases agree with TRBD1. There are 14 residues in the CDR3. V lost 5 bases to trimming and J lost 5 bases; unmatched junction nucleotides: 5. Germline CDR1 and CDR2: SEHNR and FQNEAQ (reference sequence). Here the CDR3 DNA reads TGTGCCAGCAGCCCTGGACAGGGCCAAAACATTCAGTACTTC. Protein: CASSPGQGQNIQYF.

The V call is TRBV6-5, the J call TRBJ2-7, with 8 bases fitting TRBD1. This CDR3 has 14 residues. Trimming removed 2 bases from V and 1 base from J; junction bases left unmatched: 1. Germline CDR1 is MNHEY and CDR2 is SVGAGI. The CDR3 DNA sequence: TGTGCCAGCAGTTACGGGGACAGGTCCTACGAGCAGTACTTC. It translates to CASSYGDRSYEQYF.

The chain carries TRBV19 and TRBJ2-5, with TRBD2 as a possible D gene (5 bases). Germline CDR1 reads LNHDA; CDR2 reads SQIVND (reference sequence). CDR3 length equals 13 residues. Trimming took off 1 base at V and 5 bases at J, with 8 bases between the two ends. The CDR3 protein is CASSIAGWETQYF. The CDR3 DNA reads TGTGCCAGTAGTATAGCGGGGTGGGAGACCCAGTACTTC.

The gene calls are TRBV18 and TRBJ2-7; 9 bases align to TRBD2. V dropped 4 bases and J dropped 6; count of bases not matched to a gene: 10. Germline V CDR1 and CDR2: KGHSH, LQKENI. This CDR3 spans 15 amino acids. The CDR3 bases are TGTGCCAGCTCACTCGCGGGAGGGCTTAAGGGCGAGCAGTACTTC. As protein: CASSLAGGLKGEQYF.

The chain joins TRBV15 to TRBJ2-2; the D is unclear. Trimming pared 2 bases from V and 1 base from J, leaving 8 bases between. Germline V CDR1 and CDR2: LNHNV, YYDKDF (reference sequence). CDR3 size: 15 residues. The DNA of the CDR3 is TGTGCCACCAGCAGACCCGCCTGGAACACCGGGGAGCTGTTTTTT. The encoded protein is CATSRPAWNTGELFF.

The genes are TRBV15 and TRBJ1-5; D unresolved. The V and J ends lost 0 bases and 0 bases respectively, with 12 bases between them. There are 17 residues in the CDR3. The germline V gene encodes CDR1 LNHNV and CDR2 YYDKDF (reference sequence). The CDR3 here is CATSRDKQEASNQPQHF. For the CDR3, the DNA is TGTGCCACCAGCAGAGATAAGCAGGAGGCTAGCAATCAGCCCCAGCATTTT.

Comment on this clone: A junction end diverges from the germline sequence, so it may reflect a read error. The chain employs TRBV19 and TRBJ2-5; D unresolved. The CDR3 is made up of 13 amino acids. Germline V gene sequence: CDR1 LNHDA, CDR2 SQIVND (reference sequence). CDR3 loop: CASSIGGQETRYF. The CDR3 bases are TGTGCCAGTAGTATCGGCGGCCAAGAGACCCGGTACTTC.

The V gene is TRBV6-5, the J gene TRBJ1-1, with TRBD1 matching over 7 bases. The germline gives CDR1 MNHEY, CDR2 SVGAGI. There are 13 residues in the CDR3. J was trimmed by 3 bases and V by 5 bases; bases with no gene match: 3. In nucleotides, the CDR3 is TGTGCCAGCAGTCCCCAGGGGGACACTGAAGCTTTCTTT. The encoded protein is CASSPQGDTEAFF.

CDR3 nucleotide sequence: TGTGCCAGCAGACCCAGGACTAGCGGGAGGACGGGGGCATACTACGAGCAGTACTTC. Translated, it gives CASRPRTSGRTGAYYEQYF. The chain couples TRBV5-6 to TRBJ2-7, with 14 bases aligning to TRBD2. Germline V gene lookup returns CDR1 SGHDT and CDR2 YYEEEE. The CDR3 runs to 19 residues. V shed 5 bases, J shed 3 bases, and the junction held 16 bases outside the gene matches.

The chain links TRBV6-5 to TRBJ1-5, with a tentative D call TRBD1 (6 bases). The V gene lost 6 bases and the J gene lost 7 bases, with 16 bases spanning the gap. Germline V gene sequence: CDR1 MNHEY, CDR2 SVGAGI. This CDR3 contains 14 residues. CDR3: CASSRGSGGQPQHF. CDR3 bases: TGTGCCAGCAGCAGGGGATCTGGAGGACAGCCCCAGCATTTT.

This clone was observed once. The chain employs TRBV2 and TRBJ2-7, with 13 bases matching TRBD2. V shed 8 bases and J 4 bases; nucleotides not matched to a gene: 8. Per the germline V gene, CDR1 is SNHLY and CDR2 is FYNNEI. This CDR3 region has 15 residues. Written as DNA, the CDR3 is TGTGCCAGCGCGACTAGCGGGAGGCCTGAGTACGAGCAGTACTTC. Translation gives CASATSGRPEYEQYF.

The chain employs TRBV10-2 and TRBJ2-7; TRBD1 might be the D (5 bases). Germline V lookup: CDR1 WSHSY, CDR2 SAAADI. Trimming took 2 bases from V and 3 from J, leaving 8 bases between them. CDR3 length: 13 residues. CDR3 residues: CASSEQGSYEQYF. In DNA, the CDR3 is TGCGCCAGCAGTGAGCAGGGAAGCTACGAGCAGTACTTC.

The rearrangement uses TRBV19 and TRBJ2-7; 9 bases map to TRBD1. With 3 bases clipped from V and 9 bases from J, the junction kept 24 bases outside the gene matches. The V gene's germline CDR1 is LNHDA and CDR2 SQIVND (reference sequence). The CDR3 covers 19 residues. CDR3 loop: CASSMGLGRRTGALRGQYF. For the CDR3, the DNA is TGTGCCAGTAGTATGGGATTAGGTAGGCGGACAGGGGCGTTACGCGGGCAGTACTTC.

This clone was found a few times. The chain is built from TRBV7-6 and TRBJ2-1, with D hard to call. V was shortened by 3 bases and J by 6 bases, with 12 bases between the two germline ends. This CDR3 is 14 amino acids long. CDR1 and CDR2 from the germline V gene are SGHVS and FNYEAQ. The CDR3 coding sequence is TGTGCCAGCAGCTTTGGTCTGGGGTTCAATGAGCAGTTCTTC. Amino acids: CASSFGLGFNEQFF.

The CDR3 spells CASSPEVTGNTIYF. The CDR3 DNA follows: TGTGCCAGCTCACCGGAAGTTACTGGAAACACCATATATTTT. V usage is TRBV18 and J usage is TRBJ1-3; D uncertain. Trimming took 3 bases from V and 2 from J, leaving 8 bases between them. CDR1 is KGHSH, CDR2 LQKENI, per germline. The CDR3 runs to 14 residues.

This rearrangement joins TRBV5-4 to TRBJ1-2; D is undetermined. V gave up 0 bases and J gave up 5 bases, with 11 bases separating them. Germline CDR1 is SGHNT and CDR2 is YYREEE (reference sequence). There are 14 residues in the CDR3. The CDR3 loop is CASSLALTGYGYTF. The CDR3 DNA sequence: TGTGCCAGCAGCTTGGCCCTCACGGGGTATGGCTACACCTTC.

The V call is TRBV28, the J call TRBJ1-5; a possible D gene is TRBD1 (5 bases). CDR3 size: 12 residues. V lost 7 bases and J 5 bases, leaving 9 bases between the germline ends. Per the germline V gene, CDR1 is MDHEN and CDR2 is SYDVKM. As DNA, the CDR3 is TGTGCCAGCACAGGGACCGATCAGCCCCAGCATTTT. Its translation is CASTGTDQPQHF.

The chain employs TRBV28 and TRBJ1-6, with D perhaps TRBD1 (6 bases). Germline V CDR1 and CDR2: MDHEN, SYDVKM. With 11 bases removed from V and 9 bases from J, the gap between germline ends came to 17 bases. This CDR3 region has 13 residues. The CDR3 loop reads CAGCGGLSSPLHF. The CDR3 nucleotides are TGTGCCGGCTGCGGGGGGCTAAGTTCACCCCTCCACTTT.

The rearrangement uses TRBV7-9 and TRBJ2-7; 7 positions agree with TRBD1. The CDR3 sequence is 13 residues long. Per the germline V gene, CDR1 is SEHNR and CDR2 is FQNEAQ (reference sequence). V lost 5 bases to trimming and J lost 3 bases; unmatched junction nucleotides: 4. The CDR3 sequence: CASSADRDYEQYF. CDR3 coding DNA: TGTGCCAGCAGCGCCGACAGGGACTACGAGCAGTACTTC.

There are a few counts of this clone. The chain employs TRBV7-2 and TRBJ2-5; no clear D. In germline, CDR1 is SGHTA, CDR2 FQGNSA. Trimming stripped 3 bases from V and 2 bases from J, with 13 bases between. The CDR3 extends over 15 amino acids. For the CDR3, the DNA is TGTGCCAGCAGCTTTGCTCCGCGGAGTCAAGAGACCCAGTACTTC. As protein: CASSFAPRSQETQYF.

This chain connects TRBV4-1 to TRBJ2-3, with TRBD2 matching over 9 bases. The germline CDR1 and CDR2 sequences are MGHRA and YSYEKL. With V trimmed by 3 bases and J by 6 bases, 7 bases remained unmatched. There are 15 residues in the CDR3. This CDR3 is CASSHIGGRADTQYF. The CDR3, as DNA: TGCGCCAGCAGCCACATCGGCGGGAGGGCCGATACGCAGTATTTT.

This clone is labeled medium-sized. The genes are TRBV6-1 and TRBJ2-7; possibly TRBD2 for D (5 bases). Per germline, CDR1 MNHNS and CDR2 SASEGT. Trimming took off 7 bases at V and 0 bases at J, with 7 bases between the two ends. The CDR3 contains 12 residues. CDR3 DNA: TGTGCCAGCATTGAGGGCTCCTACGAGCAGTACTTC. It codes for CASIEGSYEQYF.

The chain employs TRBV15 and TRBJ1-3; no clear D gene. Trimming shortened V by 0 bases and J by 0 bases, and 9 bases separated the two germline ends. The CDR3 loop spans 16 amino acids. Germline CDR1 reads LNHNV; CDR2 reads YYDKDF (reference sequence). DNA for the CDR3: TGTGCCACCAGCAGAGATCTAGAGAGCTCTGGAAACACCATATATTTT. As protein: CATSRDLESSGNTIYF.

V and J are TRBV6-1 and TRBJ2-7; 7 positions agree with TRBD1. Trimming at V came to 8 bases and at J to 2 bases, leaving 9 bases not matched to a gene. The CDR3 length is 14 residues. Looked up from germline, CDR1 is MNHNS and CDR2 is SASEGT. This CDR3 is CASWTGGSPYEQYF. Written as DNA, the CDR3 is TGTGCCAGCTGGACAGGAGGATCCCCCTACGAGCAGTACTTC.

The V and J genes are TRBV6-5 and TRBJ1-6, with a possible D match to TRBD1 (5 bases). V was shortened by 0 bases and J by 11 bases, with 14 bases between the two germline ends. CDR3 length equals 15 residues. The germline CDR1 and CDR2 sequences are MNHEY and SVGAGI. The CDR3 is CASSYSIGGVPPLHF. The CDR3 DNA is TGTGCCAGCAGTTACTCCATCGGGGGTGTTCCACCCCTCCACTTT.

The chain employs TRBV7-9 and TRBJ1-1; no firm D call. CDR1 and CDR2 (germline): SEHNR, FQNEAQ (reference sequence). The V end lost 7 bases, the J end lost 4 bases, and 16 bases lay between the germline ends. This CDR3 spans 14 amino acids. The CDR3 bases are TGTGCCAGCAATAACTTTCAAGAGGGCACTGAAGCTTTCTTT. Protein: CASNNFQEGTEAFF.

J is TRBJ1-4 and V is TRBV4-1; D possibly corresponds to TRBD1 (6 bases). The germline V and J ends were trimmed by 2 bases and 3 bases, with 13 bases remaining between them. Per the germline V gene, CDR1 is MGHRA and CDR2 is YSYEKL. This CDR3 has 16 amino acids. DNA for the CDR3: TGCGCCAGCAGCCAACGCCCGGGACAATCTAATGAAAAACTGTTTTTT. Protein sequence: CASSQRPGQSNEKLFF.